Following are 13 T cell receptor beta chains from one sample sequenced in a study of PD-1 blockade in classical Hodgkin lymphoma. All patients experienced relapse after autologous stem cell transplantation, and brentuximab vedotin exposure was variable. TCRdb's table, derived via immunoSEQ multiplex PCR, lists solely in-frame clones and lacks some. The sample has tens of thousands of clones; 85% to 90% are singletons. This specimen was peripheral blood mononuclear cells (PBMCs), taken at baseline. The receptors derive from a human donor with classical Hodgkin lymphoma.

This chain uses TRBV15 with TRBJ2-4; the D gene is possibly TRBD2 (5 bases). Looked up from germline, CDR1 is LNHNV and CDR2 is YYDKDF (reference sequence). Trimming took off 9 bases at V and 8 bases at J, with 23 bases between the two ends. The CDR3 length is 15 residues. The chain's CDR3 is CATADRGESDDIQYF. The CDR3 bases are TGTGCCACAGCAGACCGGGGTGAAAGCGACGACATTCAGTACTTC. Filled out from reference TRBV15 and TRBJ2-4, the complete variable domain reads DAMVIQNPRYQVTQFGKPVTLSCSQTLNHNVMYWYQQKSSQAPKLLFHYYDKDFNNEADTPDNFQSRRPNTSFCFLDIRSPGLGDTAMYLCATADRGESDDIQYFGAGTRLSVL.

This chain uses TRBV30 with TRBJ1-2; tentative D call: TRBD1 (6 bases). The CDR3 is 13 residues long. Germline V gene data show CDR1 as GTSNPN and CDR2 as SVGIG (reference sequence). Trimming removed 4 bases at V and 8 bases at J, with 17 bases between. DNA for the CDR3: TGTGCCTGGATTGCCTGGGGGGCGCAAGGCTACACCTTC. Translating gives CAWIAWGAQGYTF.

J is TRBJ2-7 and V is TRBV5-8, with a weak D call TRBD1 (6 bases). CDR1 and CDR2 (germline): SGHTS, YDEGEE. CDR3 length: 15 residues. V dropped 6 bases and J dropped 2 bases, with 18 bases sitting between them. This chain's CDR3 is CASTMSGGDTYEQYF. In DNA, the CDR3 is TGTGCCAGCACTATGAGTGGGGGCGACACCTACGAGCAGTACTTC.

The chain links TRBV29-1 to TRBJ2-2; TRBD1 matches 11 bases. This CDR3 spans 14 amino acids. CDR1 and CDR2 from the germline V gene are SQVTM and ANQGSEA. V lost 6 bases, J lost 6 bases, and 6 bases stayed unmatched. This CDR3 reads CSVATGQGAGELFF. For the CDR3, the DNA is TGCAGCGTGGCAACGGGACAGGGGGCCGGGGAGCTGTTTTTT.

This sequence joins TRBV2 and TRBJ1-4; D gene unclear. CDR1 is SNHLY and CDR2 is FYNNEI in the germline V gene. The V and J ends lost 1 base and 6 bases respectively, with 12 bases between them. CDR3 length equals 15 residues. CDR3 protein: CASSEEGSGYEKLFF. The CDR3 region has the DNA TGTGCCAGCAGTGAAGAGGGCAGCGGATATGAAAAACTGTTTTTT.

This rearrangement joins TRBV5-8 to TRBJ2-2, with D tentatively TRBD1 (7 bases). From germline, CDR1 is SGHTS and CDR2 YDEGEE. The CDR3 has 16 residues. The V end was cut by 4 bases, the J end by 0 bases, with 13 bases between. The CDR3 DNA follows: TGTGCCAGCAGCCACGACAGGGAGGCGAACACCGGGGAGCTGTTTTTT. Amino acids: CASSHDREANTGELFF.

The genes are TRBV18 and TRBJ2-5; tentative D call: TRBD2 (6 bases). The V end lost 3 bases, the J end lost 2 bases, and 10 bases lay between the germline ends. The CDR3 consists of 14 residues. Germline CDR1 reads KGHSH; CDR2 reads LQKENI. CDR3 sequence: CASSPRDPQETQYF. DNA of the CDR3: TGTGCCAGCTCACCGCGGGACCCACAAGAGACCCAGTACTTC.

The V call is TRBV30, the J call TRBJ1-1; TRBD1 matches 7 bases. This CDR3 comprises 12 residues. Trimming removed 4 bases from V and 5 bases from J; junction bases left unmatched: 4. CDR1 and CDR2 (germline): GTSNPN, SVGIG (reference sequence). This chain's CDR3 is CAWTTGNTEAFF. The CDR3, as DNA: TGTGCCTGGACGACAGGGAATACTGAAGCTTTCTTT.

The chain carries TRBV11-3 and TRBJ1-6; D remains unclear. V was clipped by 2 bases and J by 9 bases, with 8 bases between them. The CDR3 runs 13 residues. Germline V CDR1 and CDR2: SGHNT, YENEEA. The CDR3: CASSLNEGSPLHF. CDR3 nucleotide sequence: TGTGCCAGCAGCTTAAACGAGGGTTCACCCCTCCACTTT.

V usage is TRBV6-5 and J usage is TRBJ2-5, with 11 bases matching TRBD2. J lost 5 bases, V lost 0 bases, and 5 bases had no gene match. The CDR3 is 16 residues long. CDR1 and CDR2 from the germline V gene are MNHEY and SVGAGI. This chain's CDR3 is CASSYSLAGATETQYF. The CDR3 coding sequence is TGTGCCAGCAGTTACTCACTAGCGGGGGCGACGGAGACCCAGTACTTC.

The chain uses TRBV27 and TRBJ1-2; D not certain. Trimming removed 4 bases from V and 1 base from J, with 7 bases in between. There are 13 residues in the CDR3. CDR1 and CDR2 (germline): MNHEY, SMNVEV (reference sequence). CDR3 sequence: CASSSEGNYGYTF. Written as DNA, the CDR3 is TGTGCCAGCAGTTCAGAGGGTAACTATGGCTACACCTTC.

V gene TRBV7-3 combines with J gene TRBJ2-3; D may be TRBD1 (5 bases). Germline CDR1 SGHTA, CDR2 FQGTGA. The V gene lost 3 bases and the J gene lost 3 bases, with 13 bases spanning the gap. The CDR3 consists of 15 residues. For the CDR3, the DNA is TGTGCCAGCAGCTTTTCCGGACAAAAGACAGATACGCAGTATTTT. This codes for CASSFSGQKTDTQYF.

This chain connects TRBV6-1 to TRBJ1-4; perhaps TRBD1 as D (5 bases). With 8 bases removed from V and 6 bases from J, the gap between germline ends came to 16 bases. The CDR3 is 14 residues long. CDR1 and CDR2 from the germline V gene are MNHNS and SASEGT. CDR3 sequence: CASSSDSWDEKLFF. The CDR3 DNA sequence: TGTGCCAGCTCCTCCGACAGTTGGGATGAAAAACTGTTTTTT.